The T cell receptor beta chain described here comes from a study of CD8 T cells in Susac syndrome. There are 13 residues in the CDR3. Germline V CDR1 and CDR2: MGHRA, YSYEKL. An input of roughly 0.45 to 1 ug of RNA was subjected to reverse transcription using random hexamers. MiXCR, applied by TCRdb to the immunoSEQ multiplex PCR reads, yields one record per CDR3 protein. The repertoire holds about 190,000 distinct CDR3 sequences, with approximately 96% as singletons. On this clonotype itself: One end of the junction fails to match germline, which may point to a read error.

V and J are TRBV4-1 and TRBJ1-2; D not resolved. Sample: CD4+ T cells from PBMCs. The clonotype was recovered from a human donor with Susac syndrome. The chain's CDR3 is CASNQGRMGGYTF. CDR3 coding DNA: TGCGCCAGCAACCAAGGTCGGATGGGAGGCTACACCTTC.